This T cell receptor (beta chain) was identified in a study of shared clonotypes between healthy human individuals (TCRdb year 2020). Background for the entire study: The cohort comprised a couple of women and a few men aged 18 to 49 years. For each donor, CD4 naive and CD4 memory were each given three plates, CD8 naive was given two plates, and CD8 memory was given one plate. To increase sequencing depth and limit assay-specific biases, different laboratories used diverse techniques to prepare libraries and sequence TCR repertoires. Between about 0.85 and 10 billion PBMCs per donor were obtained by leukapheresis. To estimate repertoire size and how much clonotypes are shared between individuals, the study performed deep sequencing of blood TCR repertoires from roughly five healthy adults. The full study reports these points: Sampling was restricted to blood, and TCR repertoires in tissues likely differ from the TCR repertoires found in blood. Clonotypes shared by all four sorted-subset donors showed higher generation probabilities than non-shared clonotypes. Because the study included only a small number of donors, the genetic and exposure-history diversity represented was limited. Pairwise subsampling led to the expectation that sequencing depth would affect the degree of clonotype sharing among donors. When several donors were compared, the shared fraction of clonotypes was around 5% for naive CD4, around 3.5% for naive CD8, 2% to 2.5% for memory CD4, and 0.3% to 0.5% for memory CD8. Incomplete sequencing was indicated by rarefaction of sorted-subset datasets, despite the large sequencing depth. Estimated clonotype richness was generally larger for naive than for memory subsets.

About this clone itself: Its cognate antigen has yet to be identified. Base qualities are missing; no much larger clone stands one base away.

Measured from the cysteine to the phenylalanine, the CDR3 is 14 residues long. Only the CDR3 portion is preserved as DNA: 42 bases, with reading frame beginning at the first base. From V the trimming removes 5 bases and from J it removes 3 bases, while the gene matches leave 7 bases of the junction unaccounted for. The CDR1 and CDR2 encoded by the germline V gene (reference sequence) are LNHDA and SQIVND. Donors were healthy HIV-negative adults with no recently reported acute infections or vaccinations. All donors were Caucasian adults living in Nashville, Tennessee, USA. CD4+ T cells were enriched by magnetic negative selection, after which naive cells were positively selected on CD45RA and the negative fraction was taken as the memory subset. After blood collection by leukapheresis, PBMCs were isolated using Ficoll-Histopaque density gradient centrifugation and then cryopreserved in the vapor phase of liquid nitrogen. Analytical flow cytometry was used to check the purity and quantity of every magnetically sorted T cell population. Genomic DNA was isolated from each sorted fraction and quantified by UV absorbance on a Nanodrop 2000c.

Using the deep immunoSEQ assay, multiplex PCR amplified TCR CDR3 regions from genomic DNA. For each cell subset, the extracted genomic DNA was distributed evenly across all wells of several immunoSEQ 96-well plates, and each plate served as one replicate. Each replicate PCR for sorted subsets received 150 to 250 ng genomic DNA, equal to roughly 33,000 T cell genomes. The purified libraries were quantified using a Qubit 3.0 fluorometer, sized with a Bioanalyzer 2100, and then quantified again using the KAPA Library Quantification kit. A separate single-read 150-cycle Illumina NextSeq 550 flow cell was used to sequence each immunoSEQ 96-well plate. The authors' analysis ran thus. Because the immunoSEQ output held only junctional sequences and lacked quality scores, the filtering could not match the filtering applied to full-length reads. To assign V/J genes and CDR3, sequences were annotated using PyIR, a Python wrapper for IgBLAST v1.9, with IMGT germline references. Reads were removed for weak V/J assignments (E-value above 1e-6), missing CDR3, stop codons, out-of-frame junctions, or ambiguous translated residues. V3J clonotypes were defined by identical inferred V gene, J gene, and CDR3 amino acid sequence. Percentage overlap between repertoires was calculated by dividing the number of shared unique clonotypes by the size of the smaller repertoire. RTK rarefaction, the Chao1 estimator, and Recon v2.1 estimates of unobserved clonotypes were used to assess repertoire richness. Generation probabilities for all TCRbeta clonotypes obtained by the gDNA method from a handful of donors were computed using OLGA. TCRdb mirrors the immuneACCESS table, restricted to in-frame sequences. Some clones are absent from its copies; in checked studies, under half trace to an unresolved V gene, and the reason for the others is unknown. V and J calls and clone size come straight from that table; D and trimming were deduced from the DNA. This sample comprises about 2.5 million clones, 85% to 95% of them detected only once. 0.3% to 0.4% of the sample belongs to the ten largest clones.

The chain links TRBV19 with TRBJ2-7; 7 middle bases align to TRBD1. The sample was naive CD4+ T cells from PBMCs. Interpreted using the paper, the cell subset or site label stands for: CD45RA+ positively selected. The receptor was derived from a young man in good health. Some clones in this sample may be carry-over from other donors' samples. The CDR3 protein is CASSPGTAVYEQYF. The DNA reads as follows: TGTGCCAGTAGTCCAGGGACAGCGGTCTACGAGCAGTACTTC.